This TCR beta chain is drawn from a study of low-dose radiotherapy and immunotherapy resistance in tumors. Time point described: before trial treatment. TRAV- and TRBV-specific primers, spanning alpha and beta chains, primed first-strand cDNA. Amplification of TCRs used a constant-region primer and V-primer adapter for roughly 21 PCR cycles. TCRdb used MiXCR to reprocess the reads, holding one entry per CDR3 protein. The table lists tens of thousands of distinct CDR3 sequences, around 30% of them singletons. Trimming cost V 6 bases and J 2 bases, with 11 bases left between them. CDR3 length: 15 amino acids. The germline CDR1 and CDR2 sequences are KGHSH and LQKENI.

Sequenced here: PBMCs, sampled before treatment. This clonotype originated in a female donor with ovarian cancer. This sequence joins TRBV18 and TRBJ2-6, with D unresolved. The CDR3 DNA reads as TGTGCCAGCTCCCGAGGAGCTACTGGGGCCAACGTCCTGACTTTC. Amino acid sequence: CASSRGATGANVLTF. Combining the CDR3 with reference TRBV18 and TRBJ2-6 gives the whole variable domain NAGVMQNPRHLVRRRGQEARLRCSPMKGHSHVYWYRQLPEEGLKFMVYLQKENIIDESGMPKERFSAEFPKEGPSILRIQQVVRGDSAAYFCASSRGATGANVLTFGAGSRLTVL.